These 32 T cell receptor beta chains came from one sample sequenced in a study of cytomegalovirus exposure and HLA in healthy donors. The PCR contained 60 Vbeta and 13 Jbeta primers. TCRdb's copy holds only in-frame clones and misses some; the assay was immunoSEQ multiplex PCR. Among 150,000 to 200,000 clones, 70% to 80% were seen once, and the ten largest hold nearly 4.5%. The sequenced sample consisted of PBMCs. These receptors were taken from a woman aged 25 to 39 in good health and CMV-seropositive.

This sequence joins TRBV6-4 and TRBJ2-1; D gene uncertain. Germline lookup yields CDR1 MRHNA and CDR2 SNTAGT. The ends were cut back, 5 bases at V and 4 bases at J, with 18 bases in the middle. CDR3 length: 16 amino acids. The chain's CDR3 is CASSPEDGIGYNEQFF. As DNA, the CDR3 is TGTGCCAGCAGTCCCGAGGATGGAATCGGATACAATGAGCAGTTCTTC.

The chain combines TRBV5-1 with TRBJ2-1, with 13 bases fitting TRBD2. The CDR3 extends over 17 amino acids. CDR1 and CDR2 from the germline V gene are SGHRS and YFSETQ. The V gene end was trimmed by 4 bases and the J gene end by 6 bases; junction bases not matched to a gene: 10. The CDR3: CASSTPLAGGPGNEQFF. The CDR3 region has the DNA TGCGCCAGCAGCACACCACTAGCGGGGGGGCCGGGCAATGAGCAGTTCTTC.

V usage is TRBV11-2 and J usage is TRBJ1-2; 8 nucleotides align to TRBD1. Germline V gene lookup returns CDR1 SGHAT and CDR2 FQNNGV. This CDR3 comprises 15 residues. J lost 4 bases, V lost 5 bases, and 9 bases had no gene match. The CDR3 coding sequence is TGTGCCAGCAGCACCCGACAGGGGAGGGTCTATGGCTACACCTTC. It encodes CASSTRQGRVYGYTF.

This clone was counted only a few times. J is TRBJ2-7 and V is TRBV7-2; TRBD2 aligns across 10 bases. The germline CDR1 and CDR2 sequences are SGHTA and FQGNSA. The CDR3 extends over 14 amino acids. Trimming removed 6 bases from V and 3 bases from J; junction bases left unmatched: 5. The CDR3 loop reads CASSPSSGSYEQYF. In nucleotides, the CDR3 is TGTGCCAGCAGTCCATCTAGCGGGAGCTACGAGCAGTACTTC.

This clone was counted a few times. CDR3 nucleotides: TGTGCCAGCAGCTTAGACAGGGTCGAGAATGGCTACACCTTC. This sequence encodes CASSLDRVENGYTF. The genes are TRBV7-8 and TRBJ1-2; possible D gene TRBD1, 6 bases. Trimming took 1 base from V and 6 from J, leaving 12 bases between them. From germline, CDR1 is SGHVS and CDR2 FQNEAQ. This CDR3 is 14 amino acids long.

CDR3 residues: CSVSTGRTNTEAFF. DNA of the CDR3: TGCAGCGTTTCGACAGGACGGACGAACACTGAAGCTTTCTTT. This chain joins TRBV29-1 and TRBJ1-1, with D tentatively TRBD1 (6 bases). The CDR3 sequence is 14 residues long. Deletions cut 5 bases from V and 1 base from J, with 14 bases between. Germline CDR1 SQVTM, CDR2 ANQGSEA.

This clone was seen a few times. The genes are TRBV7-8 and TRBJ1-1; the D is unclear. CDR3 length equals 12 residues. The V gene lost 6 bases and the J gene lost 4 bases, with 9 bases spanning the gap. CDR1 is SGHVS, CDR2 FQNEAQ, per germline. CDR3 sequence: CASSHPGTEAFF. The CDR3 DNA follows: TGTGCCAGCAGTCACCCAGGCACTGAAGCTTTCTTT.

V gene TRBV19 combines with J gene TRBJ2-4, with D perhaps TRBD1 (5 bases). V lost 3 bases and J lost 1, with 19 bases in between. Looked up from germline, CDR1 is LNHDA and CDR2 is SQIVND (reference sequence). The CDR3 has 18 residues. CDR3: CASSIRPAGYEAKNIQYF. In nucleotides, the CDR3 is TGTGCCAGTAGTATCCGACCCGCAGGGTACGAGGCCAAAAACATTCAGTACTTC.

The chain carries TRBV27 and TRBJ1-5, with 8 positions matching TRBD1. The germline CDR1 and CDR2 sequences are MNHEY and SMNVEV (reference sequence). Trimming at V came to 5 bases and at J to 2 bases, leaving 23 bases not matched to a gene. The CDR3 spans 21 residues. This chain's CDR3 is CASSRGSPSGQGGNGNQPQHF. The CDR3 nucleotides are TGTGCCAGCAGTCGCGGCAGTCCGTCAGGACAGGGAGGGAATGGCAATCAGCCCCAGCATTTT.

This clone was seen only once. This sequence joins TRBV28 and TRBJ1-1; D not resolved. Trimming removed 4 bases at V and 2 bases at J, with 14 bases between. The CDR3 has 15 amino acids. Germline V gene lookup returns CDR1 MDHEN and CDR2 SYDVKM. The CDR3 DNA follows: TGTGCCAGCAGTTATACTCGAGGAGGAAACACTGAAGCTTTCTTT. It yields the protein CASSYTRGGNTEAFF.

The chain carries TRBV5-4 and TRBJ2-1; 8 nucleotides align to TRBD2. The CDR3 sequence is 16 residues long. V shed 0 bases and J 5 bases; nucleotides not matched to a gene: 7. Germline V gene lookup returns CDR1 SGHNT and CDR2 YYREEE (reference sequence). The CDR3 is CASSLVGGGTNNEQFF. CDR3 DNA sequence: TGTGCCAGCAGCTTGGTTGGCGGGGGGACAAACAATGAGCAGTTCTTC.

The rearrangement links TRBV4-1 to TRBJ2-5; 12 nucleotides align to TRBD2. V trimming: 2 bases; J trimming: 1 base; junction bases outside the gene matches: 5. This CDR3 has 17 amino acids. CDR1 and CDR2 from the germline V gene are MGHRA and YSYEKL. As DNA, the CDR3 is TGCGCCAGCAGCCAAAGAAGACTAGCGGGAGTCCAAGAGACCCAGTACTTC. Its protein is CASSQRRLAGVQETQYF.

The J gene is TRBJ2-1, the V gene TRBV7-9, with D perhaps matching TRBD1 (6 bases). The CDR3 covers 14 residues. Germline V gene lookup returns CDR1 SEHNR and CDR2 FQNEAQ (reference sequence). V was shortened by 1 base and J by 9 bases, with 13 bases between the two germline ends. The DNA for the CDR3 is TGTGCCAGCAGCTTAGGGTACAGGGTCGGTGAGCAGTTCTTC. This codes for CASSLGYRVGEQFF.

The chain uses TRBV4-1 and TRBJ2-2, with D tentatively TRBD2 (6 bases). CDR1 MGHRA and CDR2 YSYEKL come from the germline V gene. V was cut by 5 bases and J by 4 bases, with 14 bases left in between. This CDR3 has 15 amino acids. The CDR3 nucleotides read TGCGCCAGCAGCGGAAGGGTGGGGGGCACCGGGGAGCTGTTTTTT. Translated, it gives CASSGRVGGTGELFF.

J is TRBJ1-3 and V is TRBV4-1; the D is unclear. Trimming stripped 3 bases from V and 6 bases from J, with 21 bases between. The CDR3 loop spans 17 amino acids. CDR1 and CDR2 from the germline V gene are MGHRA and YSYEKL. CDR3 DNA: TGCGCCAGCAGCCAGCCCGTAAATATAGCTCGTGAAAACACCATATATTTT. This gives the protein CASSQPVNIARENTIYF.

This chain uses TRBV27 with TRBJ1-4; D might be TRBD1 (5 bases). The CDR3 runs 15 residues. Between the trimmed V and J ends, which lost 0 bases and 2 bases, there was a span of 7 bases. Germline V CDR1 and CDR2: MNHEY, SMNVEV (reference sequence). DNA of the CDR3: TGTGCCAGCAGTTTATCCGCAGGGACTAATGAAAAACTGTTTTTT. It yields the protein CASSLSAGTNEKLFF.

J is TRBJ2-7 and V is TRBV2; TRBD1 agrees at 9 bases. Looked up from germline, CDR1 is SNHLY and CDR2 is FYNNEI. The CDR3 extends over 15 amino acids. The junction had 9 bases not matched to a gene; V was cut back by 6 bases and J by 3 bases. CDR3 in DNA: TGTGCCAGCAGGGCCCCGGGACAGGGTTACTACGAGCAGTACTTC. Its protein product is CASRAPGQGYYEQYF.

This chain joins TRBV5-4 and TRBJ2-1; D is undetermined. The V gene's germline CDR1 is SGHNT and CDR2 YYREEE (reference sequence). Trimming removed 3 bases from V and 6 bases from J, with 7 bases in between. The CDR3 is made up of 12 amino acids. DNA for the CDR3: TGTGCCAGCAGCTCCGACTCCAATGAGCAGTTCTTC. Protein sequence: CASSSDSNEQFF. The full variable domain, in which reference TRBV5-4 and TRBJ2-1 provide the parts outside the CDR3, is ETGVTQSPTHLIKTRGQQVTLRCSSQSGHNTVSWYQQALGQGPQFIFQYYREEENGRGNFPPRFSGLQFPNYSSELNVNALELDDSALYLCASSSDSNEQFFGPGTRLTVL.

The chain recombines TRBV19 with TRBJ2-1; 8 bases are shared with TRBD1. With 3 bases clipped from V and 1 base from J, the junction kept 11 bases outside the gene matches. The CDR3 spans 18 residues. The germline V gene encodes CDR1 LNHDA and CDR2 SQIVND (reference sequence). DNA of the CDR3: TGTGCCAGTAGTATTTTCGGACAGGGTGGGGGATCCTACAATGAGCAGTTCTTC. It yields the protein CASSIFGQGGGSYNEQFF.

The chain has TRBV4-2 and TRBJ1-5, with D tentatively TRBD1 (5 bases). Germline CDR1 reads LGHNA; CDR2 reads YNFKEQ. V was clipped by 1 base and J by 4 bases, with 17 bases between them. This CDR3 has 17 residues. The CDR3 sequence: CASSQAFSREDNQPQHF. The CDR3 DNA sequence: TGTGCCAGCAGCCAAGCCTTCAGCAGGGAAGATAATCAGCCCCAGCATTTT.

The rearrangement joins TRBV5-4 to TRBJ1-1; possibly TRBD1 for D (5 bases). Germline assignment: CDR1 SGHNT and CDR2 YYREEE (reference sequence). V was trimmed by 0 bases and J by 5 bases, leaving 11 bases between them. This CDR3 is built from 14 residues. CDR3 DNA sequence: TGTGCCAGCAGCTTGGACAGGAGAGAGACTGAAGCTTTCTTT. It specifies CASSLDRRETEAFF.

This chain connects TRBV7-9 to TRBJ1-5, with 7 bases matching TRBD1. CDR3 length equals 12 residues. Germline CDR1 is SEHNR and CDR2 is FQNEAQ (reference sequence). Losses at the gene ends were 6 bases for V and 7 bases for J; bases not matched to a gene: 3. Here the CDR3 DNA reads TGTGCCAGCAGTAAGGGGGCCCAGCCCCAGCATTTT. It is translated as CASSKGAQPQHF.

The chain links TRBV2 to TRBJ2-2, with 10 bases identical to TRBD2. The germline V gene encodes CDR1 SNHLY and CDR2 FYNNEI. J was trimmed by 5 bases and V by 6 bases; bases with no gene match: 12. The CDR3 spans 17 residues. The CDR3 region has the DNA TGTGCCAGCAGCCCCCGAGCGGGGGGGCCCGGAACCGGGGAGCTGTTTTTT. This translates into CASSPRAGGPGTGELFF.

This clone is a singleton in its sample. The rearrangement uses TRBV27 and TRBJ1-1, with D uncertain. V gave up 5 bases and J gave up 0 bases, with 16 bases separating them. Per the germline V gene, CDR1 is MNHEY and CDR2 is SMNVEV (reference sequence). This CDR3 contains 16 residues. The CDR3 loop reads CASSLMGPAVNTEAFF. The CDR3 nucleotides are TGTGCCAGCAGTCTAATGGGCCCCGCCGTGAACACTGAAGCTTTCTTT.

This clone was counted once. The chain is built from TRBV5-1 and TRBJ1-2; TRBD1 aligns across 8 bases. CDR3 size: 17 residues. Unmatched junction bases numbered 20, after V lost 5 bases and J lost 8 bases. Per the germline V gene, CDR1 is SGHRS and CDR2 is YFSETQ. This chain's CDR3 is CASSYWTGSESSSGYTF. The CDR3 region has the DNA TGCGCCAGCAGTTATTGGACAGGGTCGGAGTCATCGTCCGGCTACACCTTC.

The CDR3 is CAWRGTGNQPQHF. CDR3 nucleotides: TGTGCCTGGAGGGGGACAGGCAATCAGCCCCAGCATTTT. V is TRBV30 and J is TRBJ1-5; 7 positions agree with TRBD1. CDR3 length: 13 residues. Per the germline V gene, CDR1 is GTSNPN and CDR2 is SVGIG (reference sequence). V was clipped by 3 bases and J by 2 bases; unmatched bases: 1.

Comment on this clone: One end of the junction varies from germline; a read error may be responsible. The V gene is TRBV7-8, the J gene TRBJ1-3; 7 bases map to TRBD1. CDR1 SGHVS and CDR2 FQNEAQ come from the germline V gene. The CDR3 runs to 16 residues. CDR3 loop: CASSLVGQDSGDTIYF. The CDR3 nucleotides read TGTGCCAGCAGCTTGGTTGGACAGGACTCTGGAGACACCATATATTTT.

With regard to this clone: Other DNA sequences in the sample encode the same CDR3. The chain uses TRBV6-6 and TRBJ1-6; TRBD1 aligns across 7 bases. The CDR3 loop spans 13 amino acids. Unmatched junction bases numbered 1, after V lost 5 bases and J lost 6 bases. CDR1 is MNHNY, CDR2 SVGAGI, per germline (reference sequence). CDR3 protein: CASSRQGNSPLHF. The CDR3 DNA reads TGTGCCAGCAGTAGACAGGGTAATTCACCCCTCCACTTT.

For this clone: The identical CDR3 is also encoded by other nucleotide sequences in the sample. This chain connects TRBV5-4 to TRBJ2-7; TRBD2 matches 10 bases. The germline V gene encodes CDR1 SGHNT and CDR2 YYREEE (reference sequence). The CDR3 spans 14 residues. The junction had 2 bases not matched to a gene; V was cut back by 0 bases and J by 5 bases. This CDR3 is CASSLGLAGDEQYF. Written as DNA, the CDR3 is TGTGCCAGCAGCTTGGGGCTAGCGGGAGACGAGCAGTACTTC.

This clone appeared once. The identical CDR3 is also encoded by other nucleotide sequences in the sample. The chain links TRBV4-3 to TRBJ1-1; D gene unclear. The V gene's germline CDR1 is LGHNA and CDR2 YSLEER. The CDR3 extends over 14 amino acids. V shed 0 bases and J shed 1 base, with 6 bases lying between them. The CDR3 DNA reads TGCGCCAGCAGCCAAGATCGGGGGAACACTGAAGCTTTCTTT. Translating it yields CASSQDRGNTEAFF.

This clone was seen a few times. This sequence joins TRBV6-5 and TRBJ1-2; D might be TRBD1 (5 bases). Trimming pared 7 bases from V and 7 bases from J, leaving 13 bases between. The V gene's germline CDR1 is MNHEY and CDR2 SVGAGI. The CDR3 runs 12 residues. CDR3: CASTFRGFGYTF. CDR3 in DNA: TGTGCCAGCACCTTTAGGGGTTTTGGCTACACCTTC.

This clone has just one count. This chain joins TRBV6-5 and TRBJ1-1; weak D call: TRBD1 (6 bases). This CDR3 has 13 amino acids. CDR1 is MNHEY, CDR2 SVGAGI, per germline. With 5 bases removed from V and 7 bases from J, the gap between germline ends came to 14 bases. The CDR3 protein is CASSGRTAFEAFF. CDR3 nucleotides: TGTGCCAGCAGTGGGCGGACAGCCTTTGAAGCTTTCTTT.